The 28 T cell receptor beta chains listed next were all sequenced from one sample in a study of early T cells in non-severe SARS-CoV-2 infection. TCRdb reanalysed the 5' RACE reads using MiXCR and keeps one entry per CDR3 protein. The sample records around 44,000 distinct CDR3 sequences, 6.5% to 9.5% being singletons. The sequencing input was whole blood. These receptors all stem from an adult who was a healthcare worker with PCR-confirmed SARS-CoV-2 infection or an uninfected control (not recorded which).

The V and J genes are TRBV6-6 and TRBJ2-2; 10 bases line up with TRBD1. The germline V gene encodes CDR1 MNHNY and CDR2 SVGAGI (reference sequence). With 2 bases clipped from V and 3 bases from J, the junction kept 3 bases outside the gene matches. This CDR3 region has 16 residues. CDR3 bases: TGTGCCAGCAGTTACCCCGGGACAGGGGACACCGGGGAGCTGTTTTTT. Amino acid sequence: CASSYPGTGDTGELFF.

In its sample, this clonotype is medium-sized. The chain has TRBV27 and TRBJ1-2; D is perhaps TRBD1 (6 bases). V lost 5 bases and J 0 bases, leaving 10 bases between the germline ends. Germline V gene lookup returns CDR1 MNHEY and CDR2 SMNVEV (reference sequence). This CDR3 spans 14 amino acids. CDR3: CASSISGANYGYTF. DNA for the CDR3: TGTGCCAGCAGTATCTCAGGGGCTAACTATGGCTACACCTTC.

This clonotype was counted at least ten times. The chain carries TRBV18 and TRBJ1-3, with D possibly being TRBD1 (5 bases). CDR1 is KGHSH, CDR2 LQKENI, per germline. This CDR3 contains 13 residues. Trimming took off 3 bases at V and 11 bases at J, with 14 bases between the two ends. The CDR3 DNA sequence: TGTGCCAGCTCACCCAGGACAATTGACGCCATATATTTT. Amino acids: CASSPRTIDAIYF.

This clonotype was found many times. This chain links TRBV24-1 with TRBJ1-2, with no clear D. The CDR3 extends over 11 amino acids. Trimming left V 0 bases short and J 7 bases short, with 2 bases between. Germline CDR1 reads KGHDR; CDR2 reads SFDVKD. The CDR3 nucleotides read TGTGCCACCAGTGATTTGGGTGGCTACACCTTC. Translated: CATSDLGGYTF.

This clonotype has at least ten counts. The genes are TRBV20-1 and TRBJ1-1; TRBD1 matches 9 bases. This CDR3 spans 15 amino acids. CDR1 is DFQATT and CDR2 is SNEGSKA in the germline V gene (reference sequence). V shed 6 bases and J 1 base; nucleotides not matched to a gene: 9. Here the CDR3 reads CSAKRTGDKNTEAFF. CDR3 nucleotides: TGCAGTGCGAAAAGGACAGGGGATAAGAACACTGAAGCTTTCTTT.

J is TRBJ2-5 and V is TRBV4-2; maybe TRBD1 (5 bases). Between the trimmed V and J ends, which lost 4 bases and 1 base, there was a span of 13 bases. The CDR3 has 15 residues. Germline V CDR1 and CDR2: LGHNA, YNFKEQ. CDR3 in amino acids: CASSRGNRIQETQYF. The DNA of the CDR3 is TGTGCCAGCAGCCGAGGAAACAGGATCCAAGAGACCCAGTACTTC.

This clonotype was observed at least ten times. V gene TRBV6-5 combines with J gene TRBJ1-6, with TRBD1 as a possible D gene (5 bases). CDR3 length equals 17 residues. CDR1 is MNHEY, CDR2 SVGAGI, per germline. The V gene lost 7 bases and the J gene lost 7 bases, with 23 bases spanning the gap. CDR3 in amino acids: CASTRIDSWLRNSPLHF. The CDR3 DNA follows: TGTGCCAGCACCCGAATAGACAGTTGGCTGAGAAATTCACCCCTCCACTTT.

This clonotype was observed a few times. The gene calls are TRBV19 and TRBJ2-7, with TRBD1 matching over 8 bases. This CDR3 spans 15 amino acids. The V gene end was trimmed by 3 bases and the J gene end by 4 bases; junction bases not matched to a gene: 8. The germline gives CDR1 LNHDA, CDR2 SQIVND (reference sequence). CDR3 bases: TGTGCCAGTAGTATCGACTCGACAGGGGCGTACGAGCAGTACTTC. This codes for CASSIDSTGAYEQYF.

This clonotype was seen many times. This chain uses TRBV6-5 with TRBJ2-1; D remains ambiguous. Germline lookup yields CDR1 MNHEY and CDR2 SVGAGI. With 3 bases removed from V and 5 bases from J, the gap between germline ends came to 14 bases. The CDR3 runs to 15 residues. In DNA form, the CDR3 reads TGTGCCAGCAGTTATCAAGGACGGAAGGACAATGAGCAGTTCTTC. Translated: CASSYQGRKDNEQFF.

This clonotype was seen ten or more times. The rearrangement links TRBV28 to TRBJ2-1; D not resolved. The V end was cut by 2 bases, the J end by 0 bases, with 5 bases between. Germline CDR1 and CDR2: MDHEN and SYDVKM. This CDR3 has 14 residues. This CDR3 is CASSLVGSYNEQFF. The CDR3 DNA reads TGTGCCAGCAGTTTAGTTGGCTCCTACAATGAGCAGTTCTTC.

This clonotype showed up just a few times. The rearrangement links TRBV5-4 to TRBJ1-1; weak D call: TRBD1 (6 bases). The V and J ends lost 4 bases and 2 bases respectively, with 12 bases between them. Germline V CDR1 and CDR2: SGHNT, YYREEE (reference sequence). CDR3 length equals 14 residues. The CDR3 DNA reads as TGTGCCAGCAGCCCGGGGGGGGCTAACACTGAAGCTTTCTTT. Protein product: CASSPGGANTEAFF.

Remarks on this clonotype: The CDR3 ends on some other residue instead of the conserved phenylalanine or tryptophan, so this is likely a read error. The DNA is left out, because the CDR3 cannot be placed on it with certainty; the CDR3 is given as TCRdb lists it. The chain combines TRBV5-1 with TRBJ1-1; TRBD1, the table's D call, was not compared with the DNA. The CDR3 adds up to 13 amino acids, both ends counted. Germline CDR1 SGHRS, CDR2 YFSETQ. This CDR3 reads CASSQEGTGPGIV.

This clonotype was seen a handful of times. The chain is built from TRBV2 and TRBJ2-5; D is unresolved. The germline gives CDR1 SNHLY, CDR2 FYNNEI. The CDR3 consists of 12 residues. V gave up 8 bases and J gave up 2 bases, with 9 bases separating them. The CDR3 protein is CASLDRQETQYF. CDR3 in DNA: TGTGCCAGCCTCGACCGGCAAGAGACCCAGTACTTC.

Written as DNA, the CDR3 is TGTGCCAGTAGTAAGGGACCGTCCACTGAAGCTTTCTTT. Its protein is CASSKGPSTEAFF. The rearrangement joins TRBV19 to TRBJ1-1, with a tentative D call TRBD1 (5 bases). Trimming shortened V by 4 bases and J by 4 bases, and 10 bases separated the two germline ends. Germline values: CDR1 LNHDA, CDR2 SQIVND (reference sequence). The CDR3 contains 13 residues.

There are many counts of this clonotype. The DNA for the CDR3 is TGTGCCAGCACCACTCCCGCTGGCTACACCTTC. It specifies CASTTPAGYTF. V is TRBV28 and J is TRBJ1-2; D not resolved. V was pared by 7 bases and J by 7 bases, with 10 bases between. The CDR3 covers 11 residues. Germline V gene lookup returns CDR1 MDHEN and CDR2 SYDVKM.

The sample holds a few counts of this clonotype. V is TRBV20-1 and J is TRBJ2-7, with 7 bases matching TRBD2. The germline gives CDR1 DFQATT, CDR2 SNEGSKA (reference sequence). Germline trimming cut 5 bases from V and 3 bases from J; bases unmatched to any gene: 4. The CDR3 totals 12 residues. The CDR3 DNA reads TGCAGTGCTCGGGGACTACTCTACGAGCAGTACTTC. Its translation: CSARGLLYEQYF.

This clonotype was seen repeatedly, ten times or more. The V call is TRBV7-9, the J call TRBJ2-2, with 8 bases aligning to TRBD2. Germline V lookup: CDR1 SEHNR, CDR2 FQNEAQ (reference sequence). The length of the CDR3 is 17 residues. The J segment lost 1 base and the V segment lost 4 bases, leaving 8 bases of the junction unmatched. As DNA, the CDR3 is TGTGCCAGCAGCTCCCACGAACTAGCGGTGAACACCGGGGAGCTGTTTTTT. Amino acid sequence: CASSSHELAVNTGELFF.

This clonotype was seen more than once but under ten times. The rearrangement joins TRBV3-1 to TRBJ2-3; TRBD1 agrees at 10 bases. Germline lookup yields CDR1 LGHDT and CDR2 YNNKEL (reference sequence). Unmatched junction bases numbered 3, after V lost 2 bases and J lost 4 bases. The CDR3 totals 15 residues. Written as DNA, the CDR3 is TGTGCCAGCAGCCAAACGGGGACAGGGGCAGATACGCAGTATTTT. Amino acid sequence: CASSQTGTGADTQYF.

The V gene is TRBV27, the J gene TRBJ1-5, with TRBD1 as a possible D gene (6 bases). Deletions cut 6 bases from V and 3 bases from J, with 15 bases between. CDR1 is MNHEY and CDR2 is SMNVEV in the germline V gene (reference sequence). CDR3 length: 15 amino acids. The CDR3 region has the DNA TGTGCCAGCAGCTTGGGGGGCAGGGACAATCAGCCCCAGCATTTT. Protein product: CASSLGGRDNQPQHF.

This clonotype was recorded many times. The chain carries TRBV18 and TRBJ1-2; no clear D gene. The CDR3 is 11 residues long. V lost 2 bases to trimming and J lost 6 bases, with 4 bases between them. The germline CDR1 and CDR2 sequences are KGHSH and LQKENI. CDR3: CASSPGDGYTF. CDR3 nucleotides: TGTGCCAGCTCACCAGGGGATGGCTACACCTTC.

This clonotype was counted a few times. The gene calls are TRBV3-1 and TRBJ1-1, with D perhaps TRBD1 (6 bases). V was cut by 1 base and J by 7 bases, with 7 bases left in between. The germline CDR1 and CDR2 sequences are LGHDT and YNNKEL (reference sequence). The CDR3 loop spans 12 amino acids. CDR3 in amino acids: CASSQAGVEAFF. The CDR3 DNA reads TGTGCCAGCAGCCAAGCAGGGGTTGAAGCTTTCTTT.

This chain connects TRBV19 to TRBJ2-7; a weak D match, TRBD2 (6 bases). CDR3 length: 14 residues. Germline values: CDR1 LNHDA, CDR2 SQIVND (reference sequence). Trimming pared 4 bases from V and 0 bases from J, leaving 10 bases between. DNA for the CDR3: TGTGCCAGTAGTACCGCGGGGAGCTCCTACGAGCAGTACTTC. Amino acid sequence: CASSTAGSSYEQYF. The complete variable domain, with remaining parts taken from reference TRBV19 and TRBJ2-7, reads DGGITQSPKYLFRKEGQNVTLSCEQNLNHDAMYWYRQDPGQGLRLIYYSQIVNDFQKGDIAEGYSVSREKKESFPLTVTSAQKNPTAFYLCASSTAGSSYEQYFGPGTRLTVT.

Many counts were recorded for this clonotype. This chain uses TRBV28 with TRBJ1-2; 7 bases fit TRBD1. The CDR3 spans 12 residues. Germline-derived CDR1 and CDR2 are MDHEN and SYDVKM. The ends lost 4 bases at V and 6 bases at J; junction bases unmatched: 2. As DNA, the CDR3 is TGTGCCAGCAGTTCCGACAGGGATGGCTACACCTTC. It translates to CASSSDRDGYTF.

The rearrangement joins TRBV19 to TRBJ2-7, with 8 bases identical to TRBD1. The V gene end was trimmed by 6 bases and the J gene end by 2 bases; junction bases not matched to a gene: 6. Per the germline V gene, CDR1 is LNHDA and CDR2 is SQIVND (reference sequence). The CDR3 has 14 amino acids. For the CDR3, the DNA is TGTGCCAGTAGCCGTACAGGGGGGACCTACGAGCAGTACTTC. Residues: CASSRTGGTYEQYF.

This clonotype showed up many times. V gene TRBV10-3 combines with J gene TRBJ1-4, with D tentatively TRBD1 (5 bases). Trimming left V 6 bases short and J 4 bases short, with 9 bases between. There are 13 residues in the CDR3. The germline V gene has CDR1 ENHRY and CDR2 SYGVKD. The CDR3 DNA sequence: TGTGCCATCAGGCAGGGATATAATGAAAAACTGTTTTTT. It translates to CAIRQGYNEKLFF.

This clonotype was seen many times. The chain links TRBV7-2 to TRBJ1-1; the match to TRBD1 covers 8 bases. The CDR3 totals 15 residues. After removal of 2 bases from V and 4 bases from J, the junction contained 6 bases not matched to a gene. Germline assignment: CDR1 SGHTA and CDR2 FQGNSA. This CDR3 is CASSLPSTGGTEAFF. For the CDR3, the DNA is TGTGCCAGCAGCTTACCTTCTACAGGGGGCACTGAAGCTTTCTTT.

This clonotype has more than one count but fewer than ten. J is TRBJ2-2 and V is TRBV6-5; either TRBD1 or TRBD2 may fit D (5 bases each). Germline V lookup: CDR1 MNHEY, CDR2 SVGAGI. V was shortened by 2 bases and J by 4 bases, with 11 bases between the two germline ends. This CDR3 spans 15 amino acids. CDR3 sequence: CASSYEGRITGELFF. CDR3 nucleotide sequence: TGTGCCAGCAGTTACGAGGGGCGGATCACCGGGGAGCTGTTTTTT.

J is TRBJ1-1 and V is TRBV3-1; weak D call: TRBD1 (5 bases). CDR3 size: 15 residues. The V end was cut by 2 bases, the J end by 1 base, with 11 bases between. The germline V gene has CDR1 LGHDT and CDR2 YNNKEL (reference sequence). Written as DNA, the CDR3 is TGTGCCAGCAGCCAAACCCCGACAGAGAACACTGAAGCTTTCTTT. This encodes CASSQTPTENTEAFF.